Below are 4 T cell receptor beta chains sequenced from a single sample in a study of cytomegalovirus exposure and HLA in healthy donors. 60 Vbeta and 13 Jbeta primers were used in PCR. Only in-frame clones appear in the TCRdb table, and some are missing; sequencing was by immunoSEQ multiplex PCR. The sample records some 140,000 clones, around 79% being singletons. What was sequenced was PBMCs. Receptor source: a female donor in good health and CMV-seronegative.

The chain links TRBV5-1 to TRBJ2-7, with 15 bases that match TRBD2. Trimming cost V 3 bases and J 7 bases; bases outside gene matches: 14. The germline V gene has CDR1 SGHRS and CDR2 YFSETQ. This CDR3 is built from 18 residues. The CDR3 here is CASSSPGTSGGRRAEQYF. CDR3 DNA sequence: TGCGCCAGCAGCTCACCCGGGACTAGCGGGGGGCGCCGAGCGGAGCAGTACTTC.

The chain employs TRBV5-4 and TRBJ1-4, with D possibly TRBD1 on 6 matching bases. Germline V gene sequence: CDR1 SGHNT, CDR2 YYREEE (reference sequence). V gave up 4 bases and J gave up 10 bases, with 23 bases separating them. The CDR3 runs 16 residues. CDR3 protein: CASSPYPGQKQRKLFF. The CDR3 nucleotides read TGTGCCAGCAGCCCCTATCCTGGACAGAAACAACGAAAACTGTTTTTT.

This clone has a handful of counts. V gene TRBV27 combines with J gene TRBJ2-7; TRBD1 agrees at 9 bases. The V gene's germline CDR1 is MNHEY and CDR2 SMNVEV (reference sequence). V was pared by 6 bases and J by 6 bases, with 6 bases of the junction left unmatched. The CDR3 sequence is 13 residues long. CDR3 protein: CASSPTGGPEQYF. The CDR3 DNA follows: TGTGCCAGCAGCCCTACAGGGGGCCCCGAGCAGTACTTC.

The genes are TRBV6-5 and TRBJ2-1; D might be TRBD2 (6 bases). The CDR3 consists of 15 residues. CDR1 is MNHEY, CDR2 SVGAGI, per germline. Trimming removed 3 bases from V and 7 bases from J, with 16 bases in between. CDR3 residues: CASSYTSPPLNEQFF. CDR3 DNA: TGTGCCAGCAGTTATACTAGCCCCCCCTTGAATGAGCAGTTCTTC.